The present T cell receptor beta chain was sequenced within a study of blood T cell repertoires in COVID-19. Study as a whole: Material from acute and convalescent COVID-19 was sourced from the United States, Italy and Spain.

The method was immunoSEQ multiplex PCR; TCRdb's version includes in-frame clones alone and lacks a portion of them. This table holds 200,000 to 300,000 clones, roughly nine tenths found once. V was clipped by 0 bases and J by 3 bases; unmatched bases: 3. The CDR3 is 15 residues long. Germline loops: CDR1 SGDLS, CDR2 YYNGEE. The count of this clone is one. The source material was peripheral blood. The receptor comes from a woman in her fifties or sixties who had recovered from COVID-19. The V call is TRBV9, the J call TRBJ2-3, with TRBD2 matching over 8 bases. The CDR3 loop reads CASSVEGGGTDTQYF. In DNA, the CDR3 is TGTGCCAGCAGCGTAGAGGGCGGGGGGACAGATACGCAGTATTTT.